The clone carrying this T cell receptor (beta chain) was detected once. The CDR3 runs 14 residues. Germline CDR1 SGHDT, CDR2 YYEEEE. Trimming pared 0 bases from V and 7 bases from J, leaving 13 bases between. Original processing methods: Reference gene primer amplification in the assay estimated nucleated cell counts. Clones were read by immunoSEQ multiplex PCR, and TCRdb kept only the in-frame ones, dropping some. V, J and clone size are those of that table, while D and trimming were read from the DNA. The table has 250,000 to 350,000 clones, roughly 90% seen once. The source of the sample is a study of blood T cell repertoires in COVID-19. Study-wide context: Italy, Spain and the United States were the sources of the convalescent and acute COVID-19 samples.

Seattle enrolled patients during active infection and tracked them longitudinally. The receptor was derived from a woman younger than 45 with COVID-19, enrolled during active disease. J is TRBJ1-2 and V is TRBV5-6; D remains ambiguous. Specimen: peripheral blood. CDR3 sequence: CASSLVRGGIGYTF. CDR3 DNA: TGTGCCAGCAGCTTGGTTCGGGGTGGCATTGGCTACACCTTC. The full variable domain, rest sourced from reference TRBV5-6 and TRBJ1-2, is DAGVTQSPTHLIKTRGQQVTLRCSPKSGHDTVSWYQQALGQGPQFIFQYYEEEERQRGNFPDRFSGHQFPNYSSELNVNALLLGDSALYLCASSLVRGGIGYTFGSGTRLTVV.